The 22 T cell receptor beta chains in this list originate from one sample, sequenced in a study of blood T cell repertoires in COVID-19. Clones were read by immunoSEQ multiplex PCR, and TCRdb kept only the in-frame ones, dropping some. The data show roughly 40,000 clones, 75% to 90% seen once. Sequencing used peripheral blood. These receptors were collected from a woman in her seventies with acute or convalescent COVID-19.

V and J are TRBV19 and TRBJ2-2, with a weak D call TRBD1 (7 bases). Trimming stripped 8 bases from V and 7 bases from J, with 14 bases between. This CDR3 is built from 13 residues. Germline-derived CDR1 and CDR2 are LNHDA and SQIVND (reference sequence). The CDR3 loop reads CASATGRGGELFF. In DNA, the CDR3 is TGTGCCAGTGCGACAGGGCGGGGCGGGGAGCTGTTTTTT.

V gene TRBV4-3 combines with J gene TRBJ2-3; tentative D call: TRBD1 (5 bases). CDR1 and CDR2 (germline): LGHNA, YSLEER. The CDR3 totals 13 residues. The V and J ends lost 1 base and 7 bases respectively, with 9 bases between them. Here the CDR3 DNA reads TGCGCCAGCAGCCAAGGCAAGGGGTATACGCAGTATTTT. It specifies CASSQGKGYTQYF.

The chain combines TRBV12-3 or TRBV12-4 with TRBJ1-1; D is unclear. V lost 6 bases, J lost 2 bases, and 4 bases lay in between. This CDR3 comprises 11 residues. Here the CDR3 DNA reads TGTGCCAGCAGACACAACACTGAAGCTTTCTTT. This encodes CASRHNTEAFF.

This clone came up a few times. This chain uses TRBV11-2 with TRBJ2-5, with 14 bases identical to TRBD2. The junction had 7 bases not matched to a gene; V was cut back by 5 bases and J by 5 bases. The CDR3 contains 16 residues. Germline assignment: CDR1 SGHAT and CDR2 FQNNGV. The DNA for the CDR3 is TGTGCCAGCAGCCCCCGACTAGCGGGAGGGCGGGAGACCCAGTACTTC. Translating gives CASSPRLAGGRETQYF. The variable domain in full, completed from reference TRBV11-2 and TRBJ2-5, reads EAGVAQSPRYKIIEKRQSVAFWCNPISGHATLYWYQQILGQGPKLLIQFQNNGVVDDSQLPKDRFSAERLKGVDSTLKIQPAKLEDSAVYLCASSPRLAGGRETQYFGPGTRLLVL.

This chain connects TRBV6-2 or TRBV6-3 to TRBJ2-7, with D possibly matching TRBD1 (5 bases). This CDR3 spans 13 amino acids. Trimming cost V 4 bases and J 2 bases, with 9 bases left between them. Germline lookup yields CDR1 MNHEY and CDR2 SVGEGT. In nucleotides, the CDR3 is TGTGCCAGCAGTTTCGCAGGGCCCTACGAGCAGTACGTC. Translating gives CASSFAGPYEQYV.

CDR3 amino acids: CASSESGLLSSYEQYV. DNA for the CDR3: TGCGCCAGCAGTGAGTCAGGACTACTGAGCTCCTACGAGCAGTACGTC. V is TRBV10-2 and J is TRBJ2-7, with D possibly being TRBD2 (6 bases). Germline CDR1 is WSHSY and CDR2 is SAAADI. V was trimmed by 0 bases and J by 0 bases, leaving 12 bases between them. The CDR3 extends over 16 amino acids.

The chain carries TRBV9 and TRBJ2-2; D possibly corresponds to TRBD2 (7 bases). Trimming cost V 0 bases and J 6 bases, with 15 bases left between them. CDR1 and CDR2 from the germline V gene are SGDLS and YYNGEE. This CDR3 contains 16 residues. The chain's CDR3 is CASSVARGALAGELFF. Written as DNA, the CDR3 is TGTGCCAGCAGCGTAGCTCGGGGGGCCCTCGCCGGGGAGCTGTTTTTT.

This clone has more than one count but fewer than ten. This sequence joins TRBV18 and TRBJ1-1, with 8 bases aligning to TRBD1. In germline, CDR1 is KGHSH, CDR2 LQKENI. V was clipped by 3 bases and J by 8 bases; unmatched bases: 8. CDR3 size: 14 residues. Written as DNA, the CDR3 is TGTGCCAGCTCACCCGGGACAGGAAACAAAGAAGCTTTCTTT. This codes for CASSPGTGNKEAFF.

This clone was counted only a few times. CDR3 in amino acids: CASSLDNRKNEKLFF. For the CDR3, the DNA is TGTGCCAGCAGCTTAGATAACAGGAAGAATGAAAAACTGTTTTTT. This chain links TRBV7-6 with TRBJ1-4, with D maybe TRBD1 (5 bases). CDR1 is SGHVS, CDR2 FNYEAQ, per germline. The V and J ends lost 1 base and 5 bases respectively, with 11 bases between them. The CDR3 has 15 amino acids.

The CDR3 DNA sequence: TGTGCCAGCAGCTCTTCCCTGACTAGCTGGAATGAGCAGTTCTTC. It codes for CASSSSLTSWNEQFF. V and J are TRBV7-2 and TRBJ2-1; 7 bases are shared with TRBD2. This CDR3 has 15 residues. Germline V gene data show CDR1 as SGHTA and CDR2 as FQGNSA. J was trimmed by 7 bases and V by 4 bases; bases with no gene match: 10.

This clone was counted between two and nine times. The V gene is TRBV19, the J gene TRBJ2-2; TRBD2 matches 8 bases. V lost 3 bases, J lost 4 bases, and 7 bases stayed unmatched. This CDR3 spans 16 amino acids. The V gene's germline CDR1 is LNHDA and CDR2 SQIVND (reference sequence). CDR3: CASSMQAGVGTGELFF. The CDR3 DNA is TGTGCCAGTAGTATGCAAGCGGGAGTAGGCACCGGGGAGCTGTTTTTT.

V gene TRBV3-1 (or the pseudogene TRBV3-2) combines with J gene TRBJ2-1; tentatively, D is TRBD2 (5 bases). CDR1 and CDR2 from the germline V gene are LGHDT and YNNKEL (reference sequence). The CDR3 is 13 amino acids. V was cut by 0 bases and J by 9 bases, with 9 bases left in between. The CDR3 nucleotides read TGTGCCAGCAGCCAAGAACTAGATCGTGAGCAGTTCTTC. It is translated as CASSQELDREQFF.

The V gene is TRBV6-6, the J gene TRBJ1-5; tentatively, D is TRBD1 (5 bases). The CDR3 is made up of 15 amino acids. Germline values: CDR1 MNHNY, CDR2 SVGAGI (reference sequence). V was clipped by 4 bases and J by 7 bases, with 17 bases between them. The CDR3 DNA reads as TGTGCCAGCAGTTTCGAAACCGTTGGGGGGCAGCCCCAGCATTTT. Translated: CASSFETVGGQPQHF.

For this clone: One end of the junction does not line up with germline, which may come from a read error. The V call is TRBV7-3, the J call TRBJ2-5; 8 bases align to TRBD1. The CDR3 sequence is 16 residues long. The germline CDR1 and CDR2 sequences are SGHTA and FQGTGA. CDR3 sequence: CASSITGGTGDETQYF. DNA for the CDR3: TGTGCCAGCAGCATAACAGGGGGTACCGGGGATGAGACCCAGTACTTC.

The chain recombines TRBV5-1 with TRBJ2-1; 8 bases match TRBD2. Trimming removed 1 base from V and 8 bases from J; junction bases left unmatched: 8. The CDR3 spans 15 residues. Germline CDR1 SGHRS, CDR2 YFSETQ. The CDR3 region has the DNA TGCGCCAGCAGCTTGAGTCAGCGGGAGTTGGATGAGCAGTTCTTC. It yields the protein CASSLSQRELDEQFF.

This clone showed up just a few times. J is TRBJ2-5 and V is TRBV9; 11 bases map to TRBD2. Trimming removed 1 base from V and 5 bases from J; junction bases left unmatched: 4. This CDR3 spans 15 amino acids. CDR1 is SGDLS, CDR2 YYNGEE, per germline. For the CDR3, the DNA is TGTGCCAGCAGCGTAACTAGCGGGGGACGGGAGACCCAGTACTTC. As protein: CASSVTSGGRETQYF.

Points on this clone: Sequence at one end of the junction differs from germline and may be a read error. The rearrangement joins TRBV30 to TRBJ2-5; TRBD2 might be the D (6 bases). The length of the CDR3 is 13 residues. In germline, CDR1 is GTSNPN, CDR2 SVGIG (reference sequence). CDR3 sequence (DNA): TGTGCCTGGACGGGGGAAACACAAGAGGCCCAGTACTTC. Translating gives CAWTGETQEAQYF.

The chain recombines TRBV5-5 with TRBJ1-2, with TRBD1 matching 8 bases. The CDR3 contains 13 residues. The J segment lost 3 bases and the V segment lost 6 bases, leaving 4 bases of the junction unmatched. Germline CDR1 and CDR2: SGHKS and YYEKEE (reference sequence). The CDR3 DNA reads as TGTGCCAGCAACCCGACAGGGGACTATGGCTACACCTTC. Its translation is CASNPTGDYGYTF.

The rearrangement uses TRBV10-2 and TRBJ1-1; D is uncertain. The CDR3 totals 15 residues. Germline loops: CDR1 WSHSY, CDR2 SAAADI. The V end lost 2 bases, the J end lost 4 bases, and 14 bases lay between the germline ends. DNA for the CDR3: TGCGCCAGCAGTGAGGTATGGAGGATGGCCACTGAAGCTTTCTTT. It codes for CASSEVWRMATEAFF.

V usage is TRBV19 and J usage is TRBJ2-5; D not certain. The CDR3 has 14 residues. Germline lookup yields CDR1 LNHDA and CDR2 SQIVND (reference sequence). The germline V and J ends were trimmed by 3 bases and 5 bases, with 13 bases remaining between them. CDR3 DNA sequence: TGTGCCAGTAGTATGGGCCTGGTGAGCGAGACCCAGTACTTC. This gives the protein CASSMGLVSETQYF. Using reference TRBV19 and TRBJ2-5 for the parts outside the CDR3, the full variable domain is DGGITQSPKYLFRKEGQNVTLSCEQNLNHDAMYWYRQDPGQGLRLIYYSQIVNDFQKGDIAEGYSVSREKKESFPLTVTSAQKNPTAFYLCASSMGLVSETQYFGPGTRLLVL.

V is TRBV9 and J is TRBJ2-5, with 7 bases aligning to TRBD2. CDR3 size: 14 residues. Germline V CDR1 and CDR2: SGDLS, YYNGEE. Trimming took 4 bases from V and 2 from J; bases not matched to a gene: 5. The CDR3 DNA reads TGTGCCAGCAGCCCCGGGGAGGGGCAAGAGACCCAGTACTTC. It codes for CASSPGEGQETQYF.

The rearrangement uses TRBV10-3 and TRBJ1-6; no reliable D call. The CDR3 runs to 15 residues. V lost 6 bases and J lost 3, with 12 bases in between. The germline V gene has CDR1 ENHRY and CDR2 SYGVKD. CDR3 sequence reads: CAIRLSGDYNSPLHF. CDR3 bases: TGTGCCATCAGACTTTCGGGAGACTATAATTCACCCCTCCACTTT.